This T cell receptor (beta chain) was retrieved from a study of T cell responses to AZD1222 COVID-19 vaccine. CDR3 length: 14 amino acids. Germline V gene sequence: CDR1 SGHRS, CDR2 YFSETQ. V lost 3 bases, J lost 5 bases, and 7 bases stayed unmatched. TCRdb's copy holds only in-frame clones and misses some; the assay was immunoSEQ multiplex PCR. The sample consists of roughly 250,000 clones, over 85% of them appearing once. This clone was seen once. This receptor was taken from an adult in good health. V gene TRBV5-1 combines with J gene TRBJ1-1, with 7 positions matching TRBD1. Sequencing was performed on peripheral blood, taken on day 0 of AZD1222 vaccination. The CDR3 spells CASSYRQGGTEAFF. DNA of the CDR3: TGCGCCAGCAGCTACCGACAGGGCGGGACTGAAGCTTTCTTT.